This record looks at one TCR beta chain sequence and its context. The sample holds a few counts of this clonotype. Its antigen is not yet known. It has no much larger one-base neighbor in the sample; base qualities were not kept. Every donor in the study was a healthy Caucasian. Three pairs of female monozygotic twins, all aged about 18 to 30 years, made up the twin cohort. Positive isolation kits from Invitrogen were used to isolate CD4+ and CD8+ T cell populations. Library preparation used 5' RACE. The sequencing machine was an Illumina HiSeq 2000. Template switching added a universal primer binding site, and the final cDNA carried a unique molecular identifier that allowed TCR cDNA molecules to be counted accurately. First-strand cDNA for TCR alpha and beta chains was synthesized from specific primers in the conserved constant-segment region. To control for contamination, every cDNA library was double barcoded, receiving both a SMART-Mk sample barcode and Illumina barcodes. TruSeq adapter sequences, together with Illumina sample barcodes, were added in two successive PCR steps. The Illumina HiSeq platform was used with custom primers to sequence TCR alpha and beta cDNA libraries. The authors processed their data as follows. Raw reads were processed with MiGEC to extract unique molecular identifiers, and MiXCR was used to determine CDR3 positions. Recombination models were inferred per individual with the repgenHMM and IGoR tools using an EM algorithm. Shared clonotypes were analyzed with the tcR package in R, and sharing was normalized by the product of cloneset sizes. Out-of-frame nonproductive sequences were analyzed to study raw recombination free of thymic and clonal selection effects. The raw public reads went through TCRdb reprocessing: fastp at Q25, MiXCR clone calling, in-frame beta chains kept. Here each entry gathers all rows of one CDR3 protein and keeps the most common genes and DNA. What appears here as the V and J calls and clone size reflects TCRdb's work, not the paper's. This sample gives around 480,000 distinct CDR3 sequences in total; 14% of them show up just once. Around 0.57% of the sample is held by the ten biggest clonotypes.

The sample originates from a study of identical twins (dated by TCRdb to 2016 to 2018). Regarding the research as a whole: To test whether fetal clonotypes persist, the study used deep sequencing on TCR alpha and beta repertoires from monozygotic twins, unrelated adults of various ages, and cord blood. Replicate twin experiments were performed at different times using different library preparation protocols to rule out contamination. The paper as a whole reports these results and caveats: Because the same donors could not be followed over many years, the conclusions depended on cross-sectional statistical analysis. Fewer insertions were carried by abundant cord blood beta clonotypes, a similar but weaker trend appeared in young adult naive repertoires, and no such trend appeared in memory repertoires. In beta out-of-frame sequences, excess twin sharing was weaker, because having fewer shared sequences lowered the signal-to-noise ratio. Invariant T cells such as MAIT and iNKT could partly confound zero-insertion analyses, though diverse VJ usage argued against this for most clonotypes. Out-of-frame TCR alpha sharing in monozygotic twins was systematically underestimated by recombination models, whereas sharing between unrelated individuals was in agreement with the recombination models. Compared with coincidental sharing between unrelated individuals, an excess of low generation-probability sequences was observed among out-of-frame TCR alpha sequences shared between twins.

These data were also reused for a study on yellow fever vaccine responses in identical twins. The other study reports the following: According to the authors, in identical twins the way T cells responded to vaccination appeared partly convergent and partly personalized. The study precisely tracked vaccine-responding T cell clones in identical twins.

The sample was CD4+ T cells sorted from blood. This TCR was sampled from a woman between 18 and 29 years old in good health.

CDR3 region: CASSLSGLGDKLFF. In nucleotide form, the sequence is TGTGCCAGCAGCTTGTCGGGTTTAGGGGATAAACTGTTTTTT. The chain is assembled from TRBV5-8 and TRBJ1-4, and possibly TRBD1, on 5 matching bases. Spanning cysteine to phenylalanine, the CDR3 consists of 14 amino acids. Only the CDR3 portion is preserved as DNA: 42 bases, with reading frame beginning at the first base. The junction carries 15 bases between V and J, which are trimmed by 1 base and 11 bases respectively. CDR1 is given as SGHTS and CDR2 as YDEGEE, both from the germline V gene.